This entry concerns a single TCR beta chain. Clones were read by immunoSEQ multiplex PCR, and TCRdb kept only the in-frame ones, dropping some. The sample carries tens of thousands of clones, approximately 92% recorded once. The data are from a study of technical replicates of blood from a handful of donors. Per the germline V gene, CDR1 is SNHLY and CDR2 is FYNNEI. This CDR3 comprises 15 residues. The sample comprised T cells isolated from PBMCs. This receptor was identified in a human donor in good health. This chain links TRBV2 with TRBJ2-6, with 8 bases lining up with TRBD1. CDR3 loop: CAWRGQVSGANVLTF. CDR3 in DNA: TGTGCTTGGAGGGGACAGGTCTCTGGGGCCAACGTCCTGACTTTC.